The 16 T cell receptor beta chains listed next were all sequenced from one sample in a study of blood T cell repertoires in COVID-19. The method was immunoSEQ multiplex PCR; TCRdb's version includes in-frame clones alone and lacks a portion of them. The repertoire holds roughly 260,000 clones, roughly 82% seen once, with over 3.5% in the top ten. The source material was peripheral blood. All receptors derive from a woman in her seventies with acute or convalescent COVID-19.

The chain combines TRBV30 with TRBJ1-2; D might be TRBD1 (5 bases). Germline V gives CDR1 GTSNPN, CDR2 SVGIG (reference sequence). Trimming cost V 3 bases and J 0 bases, with 14 bases left between them. The CDR3 extends over 15 amino acids. Here the CDR3 reads CAWSLRAASNYGYTF. For the CDR3, the DNA is TGTGCCTGGAGCCTCAGGGCGGCCTCTAACTATGGCTACACCTTC.

The rearrangement joins TRBV4-1 to TRBJ1-4, with a tentative D call TRBD1 (5 bases). The CDR3 loop spans 17 amino acids. Deletions cut 2 bases from V and 8 bases from J, with 21 bases between. CDR1 MGHRA and CDR2 YSYEKL come from the germline V gene. In DNA, the CDR3 is TGCGCCAGCAGCCAAATGGGGTACAGGTCGGCCCAAGAAAAACTGTTTTTT. Translating it yields CASSQMGYRSAQEKLFF.

The chain joins TRBV19 to TRBJ1-5, with D maybe TRBD1 (6 bases). Trimming stripped 7 bases from V and 2 bases from J, with 15 bases between. CDR1 and CDR2 (germline): LNHDA, SQIVND (reference sequence). The CDR3 consists of 15 residues. Written as DNA, the CDR3 is TGTGCCAGTATGGACAGTCACCTGGGCAATCAGCCCCAGCATTTT. Translating it yields CASMDSHLGNQPQHF.

The sample holds a few counts of this clone. V gene TRBV13 combines with J gene TRBJ1-1; D possibly corresponds to TRBD1 (5 bases). CDR1 and CDR2 from the germline V gene are PRHDT and FYEKMQ (reference sequence). Trimming left V 4 bases short and J 6 bases short, with 12 bases between. This CDR3 spans 13 amino acids. CDR3 in DNA: TGTGCCAGCAGCTCCGAAGAAGGGGCTGAAGCTTTCTTT. It yields the protein CASSSEEGAEAFF.

V usage is TRBV28 and J usage is TRBJ1-6; tentative D call: TRBD1 (6 bases). There are 15 residues in the CDR3. CDR1 is MDHEN, CDR2 SYDVKM, per germline. V lost 2 bases and J lost 8, with 13 bases in between. DNA for the CDR3: TGTGCCAGCAGTTTACTGGGCAGGGGAGATTCACCCCTCCACTTT. Protein sequence: CASSLLGRGDSPLHF.

The V and J genes are TRBV7-9 and TRBJ1-1, with D hard to call. Germline-derived CDR1 and CDR2 are SEHNR and FQNEAQ (reference sequence). This CDR3 is 16 amino acids long. Trimming stripped 5 bases from V and 10 bases from J, with 26 bases between. The CDR3 nucleotides read TGTGCCAGCAGCACAACGAGAGAGGGATTCTTGGAGAGAGCTTTCTTT. Its translation: CASSTTREGFLERAFF. Using reference TRBV7-9 and TRBJ1-1 for the parts outside the CDR3, the full variable domain is DTGVSQNPRHKITKRGQNVTFRCDPISEHNRLYWYRQTLGQGPEFLTYFQNEAQLEKSRLLSDRFSAERPKGSFSTLEIQRTEQGDSAMYLCASSTTREGFLERAFFGQGTRLTVV.

The chain uses TRBV6-5 and TRBJ2-2; 9 bases agree with TRBD1. The CDR3 totals 15 residues. Germline V gene sequence: CDR1 MNHEY, CDR2 SVGAGI. After removal of 7 bases from V and 6 bases from J, the junction contained 9 bases not matched to a gene. CDR3 protein: CASTPGQGGSGELFF. The CDR3 DNA follows: TGTGCCAGCACCCCGGGACAGGGAGGGTCCGGGGAGCTGTTTTTT.

This chain connects TRBV3-1 (or the pseudogene TRBV3-2) to TRBJ2-7, with D hard to call. The CDR3 extends over 13 amino acids. The V gene lost 2 bases and the J gene lost 0 bases, with 5 bases spanning the gap. CDR1 is LGHDT, CDR2 YNNKEL, per germline (reference sequence). CDR3 DNA: TGTGCCAGCAGCCAATTCAGCTCCTACGAGCAGTACTTC. Its protein is CASSQFSSYEQYF.

The rearrangement links TRBV6-1 to TRBJ2-4, with D tentatively TRBD2 (6 bases). Germline assignment: CDR1 MNHNS and CDR2 SASEGT. The V end lost 1 base, the J end lost 8 bases, and 12 bases lay between the germline ends. The CDR3 runs to 14 residues. CDR3 nucleotide sequence: TGTGCCAGCAGTGAAGGGGGGTGGGAGGACATTCAGTACTTC. It translates to CASSEGGWEDIQYF.

V usage is TRBV15 and J usage is TRBJ2-3; the match to TRBD2 covers 7 bases. From germline, CDR1 is LNHNV and CDR2 YYDKDF (reference sequence). V trimming: 1 base; J trimming: 2 bases; junction bases outside the gene matches: 6. The CDR3 totals 16 residues. CDR3 sequence (DNA): TGTGCCACCAGCAGAGTCCGGGGGGACCCCACAGATACGCAGTATTTT. It is translated as CATSRVRGDPTDTQYF.

There are a few counts of this clone. The V and J genes are TRBV19 and TRBJ1-2; TRBD1 might be the D (6 bases). V lost 6 bases and J 7 bases, leaving 21 bases between the germline ends. The CDR3 loop spans 15 amino acids. CDR1 is LNHDA, CDR2 SQIVND, per germline (reference sequence). The CDR3 sequence: CASRSTGTASGGYTF. As DNA, the CDR3 is TGTGCCAGTAGATCTACAGGGACGGCGTCGGGTGGCTACACCTTC.

The genes are TRBV6-5 and TRBJ1-5, with TRBD1 as a possible D gene (6 bases). The CDR3 contains 15 residues. Germline assignment: CDR1 MNHEY and CDR2 SVGAGI. Trimming left V 0 bases short and J 4 bases short, with 10 bases between. The DNA of the CDR3 is TGTGCCAGCAGTTACTCGAGTACAGGGAATCAGCCCCAGCATTTT. This gives the protein CASSYSSTGNQPQHF.

The CDR3 protein is CASGAGTNTGELFF. CDR3 coding DNA: TGTGCCAGCGGAGCGGGAACTAACACCGGGGAGCTGTTTTTT. This chain joins TRBV2 and TRBJ2-2; 7 nucleotides match TRBD2. Germline CDR1 is SNHLY and CDR2 is FYNNEI. The junction had 5 bases not matched to a gene; V was cut back by 8 bases and J by 2 bases. This CDR3 is 14 amino acids long. Combining the CDR3 with reference TRBV2 and TRBJ2-2 gives the whole variable domain EPEVTQTPSHQVTQMGQEVILRCVPISNHLYFYWYRQILGQKVEFLVSFYNNEISEKSEIFDDQFSVERPDGSNFTLKIRSTKLEDSAMYFCASGAGTNTGELFFGEGSRLTVL.

The genes are TRBV5-1 and TRBJ2-5, with 8 bases fitting TRBD1. The V and J ends lost 0 bases and 5 bases, in that order; junction bases with no gene match: 6. The germline gives CDR1 SGHRS, CDR2 YFSETQ. This CDR3 contains 15 residues. CDR3 sequence: CASSLATTGGETQYF. The CDR3 nucleotides read TGCGCCAGCAGCTTGGCTACTACAGGGGGGGAGACCCAGTACTTC.

This clone was observed a few times. The rearrangement links TRBV2 to TRBJ1-1; TRBD1 might be the D (6 bases). CDR1 and CDR2 (germline): SNHLY, FYNNEI. This CDR3 has 14 residues. The V end lost 5 bases, the J end lost 0 bases, and 10 bases lay between the germline ends. CDR3: CASSTGLMNTEAFF. The CDR3 DNA reads as TGTGCCAGCAGTACAGGGCTAATGAACACTGAAGCTTTCTTT.

The genes are TRBV23-1 and TRBJ2-2; 10 nucleotides align to TRBD1. TRBV23-1 is treated as an ORF (open reading frame) with a function not yet certain. The CDR3 has 16 residues. The J segment lost 7 bases and the V segment lost 3 bases, leaving 8 bases of the junction unmatched. The CDR3 here is CASSHADRGQGGELFF. The CDR3 region has the DNA TGCGCCAGCAGTCACGCCGACAGGGGGCAGGGCGGGGAGCTGTTTTTT.